The 4 T cell receptor beta chains given below trace back to one sample, sequenced in a study of OX40 agonist ivuxolimab in advanced cancers. Generated by immunoSEQ multiplex PCR, the TCRdb table keeps only in-frame clones and is missing some. The sample lists about 80,000 clones; 84% were seen once. Specimen: CD4+ or CD8+ T cells sorted from blood, collected in a trial of the OX40 agonist ivuxolimab. The origin of the receptors is an adult with an advanced solid tumor such as melanoma, head and neck, liver or kidney cancer.

The chain combines TRBV19 with TRBJ2-5; perhaps TRBD2 as D (6 bases). This CDR3 spans 14 amino acids. CDR1 is LNHDA, CDR2 SQIVND, per germline (reference sequence). V lost 3 bases and J 1 base, leaving 9 bases between the germline ends. The CDR3 loop reads CASSMGGVQETQYF. The CDR3 coding sequence is TGTGCCAGTAGTATGGGAGGCGTCCAAGAGACCCAGTACTTC.

The J gene is TRBJ2-1, the V gene TRBV5-4, with no clear D. Looked up from germline, CDR1 is SGHNT and CDR2 is YYREEE (reference sequence). Trimming left V 5 bases short and J 5 bases short, with 14 bases between. The CDR3 has 14 amino acids. The CDR3 here is CASSPERENNEQFF. The CDR3 DNA follows: TGTGCCAGCAGTCCGGAAAGAGAGAACAATGAGCAGTTCTTC.

This clone has more than one count but fewer than ten. The rearrangement uses TRBV30 and TRBJ1-1; 9 bases align to TRBD1. V was pared by 5 bases and J by 6 bases, with 7 bases of the junction left unmatched. Germline V gene sequence: CDR1 GTSNPN, CDR2 SVGIG (reference sequence). This CDR3 is 13 amino acids long. CDR3 sequence: CAWSGQGIAEAFF. Written as DNA, the CDR3 is TGTGCCTGGTCCGGACAGGGGATCGCTGAAGCTTTCTTT.

The chain employs TRBV7-9 and TRBJ1-6; D is perhaps TRBD1 (6 bases). Germline CDR1 and CDR2: SEHNR and FQNEAQ (reference sequence). The CDR3 totals 15 residues. V lost 8 bases and J 0 bases, leaving 11 bases between the germline ends. The CDR3 DNA is TGTGCCAGCCGGGACAAGAGCTCCTATAATTCACCCCTCCACTTT. Protein sequence: CASRDKSSYNSPLHF.